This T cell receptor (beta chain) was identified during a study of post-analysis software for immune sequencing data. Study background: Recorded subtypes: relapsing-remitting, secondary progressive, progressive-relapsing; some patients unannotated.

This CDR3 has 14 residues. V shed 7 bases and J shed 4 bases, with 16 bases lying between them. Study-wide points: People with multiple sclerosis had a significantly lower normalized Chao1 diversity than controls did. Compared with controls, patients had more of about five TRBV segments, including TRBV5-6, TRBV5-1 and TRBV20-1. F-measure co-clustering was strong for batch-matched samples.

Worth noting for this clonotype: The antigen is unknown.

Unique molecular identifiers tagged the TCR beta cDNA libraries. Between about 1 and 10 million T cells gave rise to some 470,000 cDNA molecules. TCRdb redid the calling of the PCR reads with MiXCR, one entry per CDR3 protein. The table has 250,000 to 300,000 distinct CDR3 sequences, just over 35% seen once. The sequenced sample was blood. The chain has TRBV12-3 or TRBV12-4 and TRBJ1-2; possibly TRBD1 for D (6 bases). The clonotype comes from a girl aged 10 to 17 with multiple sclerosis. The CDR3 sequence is CASTMTGVPYGYTF. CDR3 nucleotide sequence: TGTGCCAGCACCATGACAGGTGTTCCCTATGGCTACACCTTC.